The T cell receptor beta chain described here comes from a study of OX40 agonist ivuxolimab in advanced cancers. In germline, CDR1 is MDHEN, CDR2 SYDVKM. Trimming stripped 3 bases from V and 0 bases from J, with 15 bases between. The CDR3 totals 18 residues. Regarding this clone: Antigen unknown.

Libraries were prepared by immunoSEQ multiplex PCR; TCRdb keeps only in-frame clonotypes and omits some of them. The sample consists of fewer than 55,000 clones, about 90% of them appearing once. Peripheral blood came from all dose cohorts at three timepoints. Study results and limitations: Low normalized T-cell clonal expansion also characterized some of the nonresponders.

The sample consisted of CD4+ or CD8+ T cells sorted from blood, taken in a trial of the OX40 agonist ivuxolimab. The TCR was taken from an adult with an advanced solid tumor such as melanoma, head and neck, liver or kidney cancer. The V and J genes are TRBV28 and TRBJ2-6; D is unresolved. In nucleotides, the CDR3 is TGTGCCAGCAGTTTGGTAGGAGTAGTTAGCTCTGGGGCCAACGTCCTGACTTTC. Encoded protein: CASSLVGVVSSGANVLTF. The full variable domain, completed using reference TRBV28 and TRBJ2-6, is DVKVTQSSRYLVKRTGEKVFLECVQDMDHENMFWYRQDPGLGLRLIYFSYDVKMKEKGDIPEGYSVSREKKERFSLILESASTNQTSMYLCASSLVGVVSSGANVLTFGAGSRLTVL.